What follows describes a single TCR beta chain. This entry is derived from a study of blood T cell repertoires in COVID-19. Study context: Nucleic acid was either cDNA or gDNA, and it came from T cells, B-cell-depleted T cells, or PBMCs.

The table came from immunoSEQ multiplex PCR; TCRdb's copy has only in-frame clones and leaves some out. The sample gives fewer than 250,000 clones, around 85% of which show up once; less than 0.75% is in the top ten. This CDR3 comprises 16 residues. Looked up from germline, CDR1 is MNHNY and CDR2 is SVGAGI (reference sequence). The V segment lost 6 bases and the J segment 5 bases; nucleotides outside the gene matches: 13. Sequenced sample: peripheral blood. The V gene is TRBV6-6, the J gene TRBJ2-3; 8 nucleotides match TRBD2. The clonotype comes from a man aged 40-50 years with acute or convalescent COVID-19. CDR3 coding DNA: TGTGCCAGCAGCCCTGGGGGAGCGGGAGCGGTAGATACGCAGTATTTT. This codes for CASSPGGAGAVDTQYF.